This paragraph reports one TCR beta chain. Its antigen is currently unknown. The data were produced by immunoSEQ multiplex PCR, yet TCRdb's version contains in-frame clones alone and is incomplete. The table records around 60,000 clones, almost 97% of them present only once. The sample originates from a study of cytomegalovirus exposure and HLA in healthy donors. The study's findings and limits: Most TCR sequences proved rare, with some public TCRs found in many donors.

CDR1 is MDHEN, CDR2 SYDVKM, per germline. Losses at the gene ends were 7 bases for V and 2 bases for J; bases not matched to a gene: 16. This CDR3 region has 19 residues. The clonotype comes from a woman younger than 30 in good health and CMV-seronegative. This chain joins TRBV28 and TRBJ2-1; TRBD2 matches at 11 bases. Specimen: PBMCs. The CDR3 nucleotides are TGTGCCAGCACCCCCGGGACTAGCGGACCATGGGGCGCCTACAATGAGCAGTTCTTC. Translating gives CASTPGTSGPWGAYNEQFF.